This T cell receptor (beta chain) was sequenced in a study of blood T cell repertoires in COVID-19. Study-wide context: Sites in the United States, Italy and Spain provided acute and convalescent COVID-19 samples.

The participants were between about 18 and 90 years old and came from roughly 24 US areas. Before being deemed recovered, Cohort 3 donors had two negative PCRs, clearance, or symptom resolution. The germline V gene encodes CDR1 KGHDR and CDR2 SFDVKD. The V segment lost 4 bases and the J segment 5 bases; nucleotides outside the gene matches: 10. The CDR3 totals 15 residues. Here immunoSEQ multiplex PCR was the method, and the copy in TCRdb shows in-frame clones only, minus some. The profile shows a few hundred thousand clones, around nine tenths of them singletons. The rearrangement links TRBV24-1 to TRBJ2-7; 7 bases agree with TRBD1. The sequenced sample consisted of PBMCs or T cells enriched from blood (not recorded which). This receptor was identified in a man aged 35-49 years who had recovered from COVID-19. The CDR3 region has the DNA TGTGCCACCAGTGACCAACAGGGGATTTCCGACGAGCAGTACTTC. It encodes CATSDQQGISDEQYF.